This T cell receptor beta chain was captured in a study of shared clonotypes between healthy human individuals. Libraries were prepared by immunoSEQ multiplex PCR; TCRdb keeps only in-frame clonotypes and omits some of them. This sample carries under 350,000 clones, around 86% of them seen once, and the ten largest clones take under 20%. CD45RO+ cells joined CCR7-negative CD45RA+ TemRA cells to form CD8 memory. Regarding the study as a whole: Non-shared clonotypes displayed generation probabilities falling below those of clonotypes present in all four donors.

The V segment lost 4 bases and the J segment 4 bases; nucleotides outside the gene matches: 5. Germline assignment: CDR1 MNHEY and CDR2 SMNVEV (reference sequence). This CDR3 has 14 residues. On this clone itself: Its antigen remains unidentified. One base away lies a much larger clone, so this may be a sequencing read error.

The sequence came from a man aged 18 to 29 in good health. Sequencing was performed on memory CD8+ T cells sorted from blood. Subset: CD45RO+ cells pooled with CCR7-negative TemRA cells. The chain links TRBV27 to TRBJ1-2; TRBD1 matches 8 bases. Written as DNA, the CDR3 is TGTGCCAGCAGTTACCAGGGGGCGAGCTATGGCTACACCTTC. This codes for CASSYQGASYGYTF.